A single sample gave rise to the 27 T cell receptor beta chains below, sequenced in a study of identifying expanded T cells in peripheral blood. The repertoire was sequenced with immunoSEQ multiplex PCR; TCRdb's copy has only in-frame clones and lacks some. The table includes approximately 94,000 clones, 88% detected once. Input material: blood. These TCRs come from a person aged 18 to 70 in good health.

This chain links TRBV30 with TRBJ1-2; a weak D match, TRBD1 (5 bases). The CDR3 runs 19 residues. The germline V and J ends were trimmed by 3 bases and 4 bases, with 30 bases remaining between them. Per germline, CDR1 GTSNPN and CDR2 SVGIG (reference sequence). The CDR3 spells CAWRDGEYSTGSFGYGYTF. CDR3 sequence (DNA): TGTGCCTGGAGGGACGGCGAATACTCTACAGGAAGCTTTGGCTATGGCTACACCTTC.

The chain joins TRBV7-9 to TRBJ1-4; a possible D gene is TRBD1 (6 bases). CDR3 length equals 13 residues. V lost 0 bases to trimming and J lost 13 bases, with 12 bases between them. The germline gives CDR1 SEHNR, CDR2 FQNEAQ (reference sequence). CDR3 in DNA: TGTGCCAGCAGCTTAGCGAGGGGACAAAGACTGTTTTTT. The encoded protein is CASSLARGQRLFF.

CDR3 sequence: CASSLAYRSLNQPQHF. As DNA, the CDR3 is TGTGCCAGCAGCTTAGCGTACAGAAGCTTAAATCAGCCCCAGCATTTT. The chain is built from TRBV7-8 and TRBJ1-5, with D unresolved. V shed 0 bases and J shed 4 bases, with 13 bases lying between them. There are 16 residues in the CDR3. Germline values: CDR1 SGHVS, CDR2 FQNEAQ.

CDR3: CASSKGIGYGYTF. The DNA for the CDR3 is TGTGCCAGTAGTAAAGGGATCGGCTATGGCTACACCTTC. The rearrangement uses TRBV19 and TRBJ1-2, with no clear D. Per germline, CDR1 LNHDA and CDR2 SQIVND (reference sequence). CDR3 length equals 13 residues. The V gene lost 4 bases and the J gene lost 4 bases, with 10 bases spanning the gap.

This sequence joins TRBV5-5 and TRBJ1-1; D is unresolved. V lost 1 base and J lost 5, with 9 bases in between. There are 13 residues in the CDR3. Germline V gene sequence: CDR1 SGHKS, CDR2 YYEKEE (reference sequence). The CDR3 spells CASSLWVGTEAFF. In DNA form, the CDR3 reads TGTGCCAGCAGCTTGTGGGTCGGGACTGAAGCTTTCTTT.

The chain employs TRBV5-1 and TRBJ2-7, with TRBD1 identical over 7 bases. With 3 bases clipped from V and 0 bases from J, the junction kept 6 bases outside the gene matches. The length of the CDR3 is 15 residues. CDR1 SGHRS and CDR2 YFSETQ come from the germline V gene. CDR3 bases: TGCGCCAGCAGCTACACAGGGGAGTCCTCCTACGAGCAGTACTTC. Translating it yields CASSYTGESSYEQYF.

This clone was detected once. The rearrangement joins TRBV6-1 to TRBJ2-1, with TRBD2 matching 10 bases. CDR1 is MNHNS and CDR2 is SASEGT in the germline V gene. J gave up 4 bases and V 8 bases, and 5 bases lay outside the gene matches. The CDR3 has 14 residues. The CDR3 DNA sequence: TGTGCCAGCGCCCGTAGCGGGGGGTACAATGAGCAGTTCTTC. Its protein product is CASARSGGYNEQFF.

The chain recombines TRBV2 with TRBJ2-1; the match to TRBD1 covers 9 bases. The CDR3 is made up of 15 amino acids. Germline CDR1 SNHLY, CDR2 FYNNEI. The V and J ends lost 6 bases and 8 bases, in that order; junction bases with no gene match: 11. CDR3 sequence: CASRDRGLWGDEQFF. Here the CDR3 DNA reads TGTGCCAGCAGGGACAGGGGTTTGTGGGGGGATGAGCAGTTCTTC.

This clone was counted between two and nine times. This chain joins TRBV5-4 and TRBJ1-2; D uncertain. CDR1 and CDR2 (germline): SGHNT, YYREEE (reference sequence). Deletions cut 6 bases from V and 3 bases from J, with 9 bases between. This CDR3 contains 12 residues. CDR3 in DNA: TGTGCCAGCACCCAGGAACACTATGGCTACACCTTC. Translated, it gives CASTQEHYGYTF.

The CDR3 nucleotides read TGCGCCAGCAGCTTTGAAGGGACGGGGAGGGCCACAGATACGCAGTATTTT. Its translation: CASSFEGTGRATDTQYF. The chain uses TRBV5-1 and TRBJ2-3; TRBD2 matches at 7 bases. There are 17 residues in the CDR3. The V and J ends lost 2 bases and 2 bases, in that order; junction bases with no gene match: 11. Germline V CDR1 and CDR2: SGHRS, YFSETQ.

The CDR3 nucleotides are TGTGCCAGTAGTGAAACCGCGTCCGGCACCGGGGAGCTGTTTTTT. Amino acids: CASSETASGTGELFF. V is TRBV19 and J is TRBJ2-2; no firm D call. The V end was cut by 5 bases, the J end by 4 bases, with 14 bases between. The germline V gene has CDR1 LNHDA and CDR2 SQIVND (reference sequence). The CDR3 contains 15 residues.

The V call is TRBV19, the J call TRBJ2-7; 9 bases map to TRBD1. Unmatched junction bases numbered 7, after V lost 5 bases and J lost 2 bases. The CDR3 is made up of 15 amino acids. Germline assignment: CDR1 LNHDA and CDR2 SQIVND (reference sequence). This CDR3 reads CASSPGQGKTYEQYF. CDR3 coding DNA: TGTGCCAGTAGTCCAGGACAGGGGAAGACCTACGAGCAGTACTTC. Full variable domain (outside the CDR3, taken from reference TRBV19 and TRBJ2-7): DGGITQSPKYLFRKEGQNVTLSCEQNLNHDAMYWYRQDPGQGLRLIYYSQIVNDFQKGDIAEGYSVSREKKESFPLTVTSAQKNPTAFYLCASSPGQGKTYEQYFGPGTRLTVT.

The CDR3 spells CASSLGGQKGNTIYF. The CDR3 nucleotides read TGTGCCAGCAGCTTAGGGGGACAGAAAGGAAACACCATATATTTT. The chain recombines TRBV11-3 with TRBJ1-3; 7 bases match TRBD1. The CDR3 is 15 amino acids. V shed 1 base and J 4 bases; nucleotides not matched to a gene: 4. From germline, CDR1 is SGHNT and CDR2 YENEEA. Based on the CDR3 plus reference TRBV11-3 and TRBJ1-3, the full variable domain is EAGVVQSPRYKIIEKKQPVAFWCNPISGHNTLYWYLQNLGQGPELLIRYENEEAVDDSQLPKDRFSAERLKGVDSTLKIQPAELGDSAVYLCASSLGGQKGNTIYFGEGSWLTVV.

The chain has TRBV10-2 and TRBJ1-5, with unresolved D. The CDR3 loop spans 14 amino acids. Trimming shortened V by 0 bases and J by 0 bases, and 3 bases separated the two germline ends. CDR1 is WSHSY, CDR2 SAAADI, per germline. In nucleotides, the CDR3 is TGCGCCAGCAGTGAGTCGAATAGCAATCAGCCCCAGCATTTT. This encodes CASSESNSNQPQHF.

This rearrangement joins TRBV28 to TRBJ2-3; either TRBD1 or TRBD2 may fit D (5 bases each). Germline V gives CDR1 MDHEN, CDR2 SYDVKM. This CDR3 contains 15 residues. The V and J ends lost 2 bases and 3 bases respectively, with 12 bases between them. CDR3 residues: CASSLEGRPTDTQYF. The DNA of the CDR3 is TGTGCCAGCAGTTTAGAGGGGCGCCCGACAGATACGCAGTATTTT.

The J gene is TRBJ2-1, the V gene TRBV14; 13 positions agree with TRBD2. The CDR3 extends over 15 amino acids. CDR1 SGHDN and CDR2 FVKESK come from the germline V gene. The trim removed 4 bases at V and 8 bases at J, leaving 5 bases unmatched. The CDR3 loop is CASSPGLAGAYEQFF. CDR3 sequence (DNA): TGTGCCAGCAGCCCCGGACTAGCGGGAGCCTATGAGCAGTTCTTC.

This clone appeared a few times. J is TRBJ1-1 and V is TRBV6-5; D gene ambiguous. This CDR3 has 14 amino acids. Trimming took 2 bases from V and 1 from J, leaving 8 bases between them. CDR1 is MNHEY, CDR2 SVGAGI, per germline. The CDR3 region has the DNA TGTGCCAGCAGTTACCCGGGGAAGAACACTGAAGCTTTCTTT. This codes for CASSYPGKNTEAFF.

The V and J genes are TRBV9 and TRBJ2-3, with TRBD2 as a possible D gene (5 bases). From germline, CDR1 is SGDLS and CDR2 YYNGEE. Trimming took 0 bases from V and 0 from J, leaving 11 bases between them. The CDR3 runs 16 residues. The CDR3 loop reads CASSVATRDSTDTQYF. For the CDR3, the DNA is TGTGCCAGCAGCGTAGCTACGAGGGATAGCACAGATACGCAGTATTTT.

This sequence joins TRBV29-1 and TRBJ2-2, with D possibly being TRBD1 (6 bases). CDR1 is SQVTM, CDR2 ANQGSEA, per germline. Trimming stripped 6 bases from V and 2 bases from J, with 13 bases between. CDR3 length: 14 amino acids. CDR3 region: CSVVFRGNTGELFF. DNA of the CDR3: TGCAGCGTCGTATTCAGGGGTAACACCGGGGAGCTGTTTTTT.

The chain uses TRBV14 and TRBJ2-1; 10 bases map to TRBD2. V shed 0 bases and J 4 bases; nucleotides not matched to a gene: 6. This CDR3 is built from 17 residues. Germline-derived CDR1 and CDR2 are SGHDN and FVKESK. The CDR3 loop reads CASSQDASAGGYNEQFF. CDR3 DNA sequence: TGTGCCAGCAGCCAAGATGCGTCAGCGGGAGGGTACAATGAGCAGTTCTTC.

This chain links TRBV7-2 with TRBJ2-7; D not certain. Trimming removed 2 bases at V and 2 bases at J, with 7 bases between. CDR3 size: 13 residues. Looked up from germline, CDR1 is SGHTA and CDR2 is FQGNSA. The CDR3 region has the DNA TGTGCCAGCAGCTTATTCCAGGCCTACGAGCAGTACTTC. This translates into CASSLFQAYEQYF.

This clone has just a few counts. This sequence joins TRBV28 and TRBJ2-7; D is perhaps TRBD1 (5 bases). CDR3 length equals 15 residues. CDR1 MDHEN and CDR2 SYDVKM come from the germline V gene. Trimming took off 3 bases at V and 0 bases at J, with 12 bases between the two ends. The CDR3 sequence: CASSFQGSISYEQYF. The CDR3 coding sequence is TGTGCCAGCAGTTTCCAGGGTTCGATCTCCTACGAGCAGTACTTC.

The chain links TRBV6-5 to TRBJ2-7, with D unclear. Germline assignment: CDR1 MNHEY and CDR2 SVGAGI. V gave up 5 bases and J gave up 2 bases, with 7 bases separating them. The CDR3 is made up of 12 amino acids. CDR3 coding DNA: TGTGCCAGCAGTGGACCAACCTACGAGCAGTACTTC. This gives the protein CASSGPTYEQYF.

The V gene is TRBV6-5, the J gene TRBJ1-1; D is uncertain. The CDR3 is 15 residues long. With 0 bases removed from V and 0 bases from J, the gap between germline ends came to 8 bases. Germline CDR1 reads MNHEY; CDR2 reads SVGAGI. CDR3 amino acids: CASSYSKLVNTEAFF. Written as DNA, the CDR3 is TGTGCCAGCAGTTACTCGAAACTGGTGAACACTGAAGCTTTCTTT.

V and J are TRBV18 and TRBJ2-1; D is undetermined. The V gene lost 3 bases and the J gene lost 0 bases, with 12 bases spanning the gap. The germline gives CDR1 KGHSH, CDR2 LQKENI. CDR3 length equals 16 residues. CDR3 residues: CASSPSPESSYNEQFF. DNA of the CDR3: TGTGCCAGCTCACCCAGTCCCGAGAGCTCCTACAATGAGCAGTTCTTC.

The CDR3 protein is CASTSGGTDTQYF. In DNA form, the CDR3 reads TGTGCCAGCACTAGCGGGGGCACAGATACGCAGTATTTT. This chain uses TRBV9 with TRBJ2-3, with 9 bases identical to TRBD2. The germline gives CDR1 SGDLS, CDR2 YYNGEE. The CDR3 length is 13 residues. The V segment lost 6 bases and the J segment 1 base; nucleotides outside the gene matches: 0.

This clone has only a few counts. The chain carries TRBV11-2 and TRBJ1-2; 10 bases align to TRBD1. The trim removed 3 bases at V and 8 bases at J, leaving 18 bases unmatched. The CDR3 spans 18 residues. CDR1 SGHAT and CDR2 FQNNGV come from the germline V gene. For the CDR3, the DNA is TGTGCCAGCAGCTTCACGATCGTTGGGACAGGGGTTATAGGCGGCTACACCTTC. The encoded protein is CASSFTIVGTGVIGGYTF.